The present entry profiles one TCR beta chain with its context. The antigen is undetermined. Axillary draining lymph nodes of breast cancer patients supplied the node samples. The V gene's germline CDR1 is LGHDT and CDR2 YNNKEL (reference sequence). The CDR3 covers 17 residues. V shed 3 bases and J 5 bases; nucleotides not matched to a gene: 14. These data belong to a study of breast tumors, draining lymph nodes, adjacent tissues. Whole-study results and caveats: That most tumor T cells come from lymph nodes remained unproven. Luminal-like breast cancer showed significantly greater tumor-nontumor repertoire similarity than basal-like breast cancer did. The data were judged consistent with most tumor T cells coming from lymph node and expanding in tumor. Compared with lymph nodes, tumors were less diverse; compared with nontumor tissue, more.

TCRdb called the multiplex PCR reads again in MiXCR, with one record for every CDR3 protein. Among about 220,000 distinct CDR3 sequences, about 34% were seen once, and the ten largest hold approximately 3.3%. This receptor was taken from a female donor with breast cancer. Some clones in this sample may be carry-over from other donors' samples. Material: axillary lymph node tissue. The chain combines TRBV3-1 with TRBJ2-5, with 8 nucleotides matching TRBD2. The CDR3 DNA reads TGTGCCAGCAGCCAGACCGGGGGGGGAGGGCCGAGGGAGACCCAGTACTTC. Its protein is CASSQTGGGGPRETQYF.